The 12 T cell receptor beta chains below come from one sample, sequenced in a study of cytomegalovirus exposure and HLA in healthy donors (dated 2017 in TCRdb). The library came from the immunoSEQ multiplex PCR assay. The multiplex PCR relied on a mix of 60 forward primers for TCR Vbeta segments and 13 reverse primers for TCR Jbeta segments. TCRdb took this table from immuneACCESS and kept in-frame rearrangements with V and J called. Such tables lack part of the clones; where checked against another copy, unresolved V genes explain under half of the gap, and the rest is unexplained. The sample table shows fewer than 85,000 clones, and more than 60% are seen once. The top ten hold 5.5% to 6% of the sample. The sequenced material came from PBMCs. The receptors come from a man younger than 35 in good health and CMV-seropositive.

This chain uses TRBV28 with TRBJ2-5, with D possibly TRBD1 on 6 matching bases. CDR1 is MDHEN and CDR2 is SYDVKM in the germline V gene. This CDR3 region has 13 residues. V was shortened by 6 bases and J by 2 bases, with 10 bases between the two germline ends. Written as DNA, the CDR3 is TGTGCCAGCAGAGACAGGATGCAAGAGACCCAGTACTTC. Translation: CASRDRMQETQYF.

The chain carries TRBV10-3 and TRBJ2-1; 14 bases fit TRBD2. The CDR3 spans 17 residues. Trimming took 6 bases from V and 3 from J; bases not matched to a gene: 7. Germline V gene data show CDR1 as ENHRY and CDR2 as SYGVKD. As DNA, the CDR3 is TGTGCCATCAGCGGGGGACTAGCGGGAGTTGGCTACAATGAGCAGTTCTTC. This encodes CAISGGLAGVGYNEQFF.

The chain recombines TRBV27 with TRBJ2-2; D is perhaps TRBD2 (6 bases). The CDR3 runs 15 residues. Deletions cut 7 bases from V and 3 bases from J, with 15 bases between. Germline V gene data show CDR1 as MNHEY and CDR2 as SMNVEV (reference sequence). The CDR3 coding sequence is TGTGCCAGCAAGTGGTCTAGCGTGGACACCGGGGAGCTGTTTTTT. Translated, it gives CASKWSSVDTGELFF.

This chain uses TRBV27 with TRBJ2-5; possible D gene TRBD1, 5 bases. The germline V gene encodes CDR1 MNHEY and CDR2 SMNVEV (reference sequence). The ends were cut back, 5 bases at V and 6 bases at J, with 16 bases in the middle. CDR3 size: 14 residues. CDR3 residues: CASSPGRVGKTQYF. Written as DNA, the CDR3 is TGTGCCAGCAGTCCGGGCAGGGTGGGAAAGACCCAGTACTTC.

The chain recombines TRBV5-4 with TRBJ1-5; D is ambiguous. Trimming took 7 bases from V and 4 from J, leaving 24 bases between them. CDR1 and CDR2 (germline): SGHNT, YYREEE (reference sequence). This CDR3 region has 17 residues. The CDR3 nucleotides read TGTGCCAGCTCCTCAGGCCCGGGGAGGACGGCTAATCAGCCCCAGCATTTT. Protein product: CASSSGPGRTANQPQHF.

J is TRBJ2-1 and V is TRBV10-3, with TRBD2 matching over 10 bases. The CDR3 is 15 residues long. Trimming took 2 bases from V and 7 from J; bases not matched to a gene: 5. The germline V gene has CDR1 ENHRY and CDR2 SYGVKD. The CDR3 DNA follows: TGTGCCATCAGTGAGCTAGCGGGGGTTCAGAATGAGCAGTTCTTC. This encodes CAISELAGVQNEQFF.

This CDR3 reads CSVARTGDNEQFF. The CDR3 DNA sequence: TGCAGCGTTGCTCGGACAGGGGACAATGAGCAGTTCTTC. The chain joins TRBV29-1 to TRBJ2-1, with TRBD1 identical over 9 bases. The germline V gene has CDR1 SQVTM and CDR2 ANQGSEA. The CDR3 is 13 amino acids. The junction had 3 bases not matched to a gene; V was cut back by 4 bases and J by 5 bases.

The J gene is TRBJ2-7, the V gene TRBV11-2; D might be TRBD2 (5 bases). Germline V gives CDR1 SGHAT, CDR2 FQNNGV. Between the trimmed V and J ends, which lost 2 bases and 7 bases, there was a span of 12 bases. The CDR3 has 13 residues. This chain's CDR3 is CASSLRRDLEQYF. Written as DNA, the CDR3 is TGTGCCAGCAGCTTAAGACGGGATTTAGAGCAGTACTTC.

This clone was counted a single time. The chain recombines TRBV11-3 with TRBJ2-7; 7 bases align to TRBD1. The CDR3 extends over 12 amino acids. Germline lookup yields CDR1 SGHNT and CDR2 YENEEA. CDR3 DNA: TGTGCTCTGACGTACAGGGGTTACGAGCAGTACTTC. It codes for CALTYRGYEQYF.

This clone was recorded only once. The chain recombines TRBV7-8 with TRBJ2-2, with TRBD2 as a possible D gene (5 bases). V was clipped by 5 bases and J by 6 bases, with 16 bases between them. The V gene's germline CDR1 is SGHVS and CDR2 FQNEAQ. The CDR3 loop spans 15 amino acids. The CDR3 here is CASSPSLRGPGELFF. The CDR3, as DNA: TGTGCCAGCAGCCCGTCGTTACGAGGGCCCGGGGAGCTGTTTTTT.

This chain connects TRBV4-2 to TRBJ2-7, with 9 positions matching TRBD2. Germline CDR1 reads LGHNA; CDR2 reads YNFKEQ. J was trimmed by 5 bases and V by 1 base; bases with no gene match: 6. The CDR3 has 15 residues. CDR3 region: CASSQVSSGIHEQYF. The DNA of the CDR3 is TGTGCCAGCAGCCAAGTGTCTAGCGGGATTCACGAGCAGTACTTC.

V usage is TRBV25-1 and J usage is TRBJ2-3, with a possible D match to TRBD2 (6 bases). Germline CDR1 reads MGHDK; CDR2 reads SYGVNS. CDR3 length: 12 amino acids. The V end lost 2 bases, the J end lost 15 bases, and 15 bases lay between the germline ends. Here the CDR3 DNA reads TGTGCCAGCAGTGAACGGGACTGGGCACAATATTTT. Amino acid sequence: CASSERDWAQYF.